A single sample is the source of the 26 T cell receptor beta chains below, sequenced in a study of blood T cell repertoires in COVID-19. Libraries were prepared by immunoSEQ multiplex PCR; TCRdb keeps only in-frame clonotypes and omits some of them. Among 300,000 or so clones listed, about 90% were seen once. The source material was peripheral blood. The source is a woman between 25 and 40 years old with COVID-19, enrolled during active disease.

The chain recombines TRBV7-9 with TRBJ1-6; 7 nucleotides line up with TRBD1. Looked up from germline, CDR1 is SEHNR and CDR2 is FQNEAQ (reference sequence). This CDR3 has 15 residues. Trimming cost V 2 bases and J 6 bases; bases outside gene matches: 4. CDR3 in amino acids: CASSLLGTVNSPLHF. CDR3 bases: TGTGCCAGCAGCTTACTGGGGACAGTTAATTCACCCCTCCACTTT.

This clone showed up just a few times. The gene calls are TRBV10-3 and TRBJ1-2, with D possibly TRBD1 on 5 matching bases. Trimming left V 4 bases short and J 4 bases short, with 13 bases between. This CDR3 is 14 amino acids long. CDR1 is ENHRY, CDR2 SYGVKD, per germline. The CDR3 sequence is CAISAAGVAYGYTF. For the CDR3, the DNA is TGTGCCATCAGTGCCGCGGGGGTGGCCTATGGCTACACCTTC.

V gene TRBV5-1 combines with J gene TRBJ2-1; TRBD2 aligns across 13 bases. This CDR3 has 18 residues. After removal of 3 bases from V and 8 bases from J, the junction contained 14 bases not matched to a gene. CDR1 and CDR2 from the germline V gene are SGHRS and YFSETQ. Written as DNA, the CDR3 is TGCGCCAGCAGCTCCCCTCCGGGACTAGCGGGATACAACGATGAGCAGTTCTTC. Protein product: CASSSPPGLAGYNDEQFF.

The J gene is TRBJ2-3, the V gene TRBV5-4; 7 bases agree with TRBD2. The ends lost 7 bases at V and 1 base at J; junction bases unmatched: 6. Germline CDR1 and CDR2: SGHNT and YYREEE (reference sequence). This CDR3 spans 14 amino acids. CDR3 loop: CASGAGVGTDTQYF. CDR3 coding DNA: TGTGCCAGCGGGGCGGGAGTGGGCACAGATACGCAGTATTTT.

CDR3 loop: CAITDGAGGIDSGNTIYF. The CDR3 bases are TGTGCCATCACTGATGGGGCAGGGGGCATAGACTCTGGAAACACCATATATTTT. The chain recombines TRBV10-3 with TRBJ1-3; TRBD1 matches at 8 bases. The V and J ends lost 7 bases and 0 bases, in that order; junction bases with no gene match: 14. CDR3 size: 18 residues. Germline lookup yields CDR1 ENHRY and CDR2 SYGVKD.

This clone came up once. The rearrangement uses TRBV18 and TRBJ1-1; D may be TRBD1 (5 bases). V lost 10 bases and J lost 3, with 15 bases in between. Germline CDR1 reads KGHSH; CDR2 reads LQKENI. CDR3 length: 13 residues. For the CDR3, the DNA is TGTGCCATCGGGAGAAAAGGGGACACTGAAGCTTTCTTT. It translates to CAIGRKGDTEAFF.

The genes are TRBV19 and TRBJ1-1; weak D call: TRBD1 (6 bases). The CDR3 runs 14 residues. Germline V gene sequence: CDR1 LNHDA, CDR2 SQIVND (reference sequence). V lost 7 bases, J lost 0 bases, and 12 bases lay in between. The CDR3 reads CASIQGPMNTEAFF. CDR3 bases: TGTGCCAGTATACAGGGTCCCATGAACACTGAAGCTTTCTTT. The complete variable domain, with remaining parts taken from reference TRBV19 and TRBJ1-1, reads DGGITQSPKYLFRKEGQNVTLSCEQNLNHDAMYWYRQDPGQGLRLIYYSQIVNDFQKGDIAEGYSVSREKKESFPLTVTSAQKNPTAFYLCASIQGPMNTEAFFGQGTRLTVV.

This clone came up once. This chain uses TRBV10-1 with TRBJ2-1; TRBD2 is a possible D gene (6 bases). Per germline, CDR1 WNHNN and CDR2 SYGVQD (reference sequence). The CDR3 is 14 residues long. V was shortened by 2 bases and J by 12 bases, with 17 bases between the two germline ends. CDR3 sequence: CASSEEGRGLVQFF. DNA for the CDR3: TGCGCCAGCAGTGAGGAAGGACGGGGGTTGGTGCAGTTCTTC.

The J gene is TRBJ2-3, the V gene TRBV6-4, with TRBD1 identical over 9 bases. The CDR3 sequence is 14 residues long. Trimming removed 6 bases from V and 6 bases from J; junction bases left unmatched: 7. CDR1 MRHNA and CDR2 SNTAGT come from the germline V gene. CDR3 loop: CASRGDRGSDTQYF. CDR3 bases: TGTGCCAGCAGAGGAGACAGGGGGTCTGATACGCAGTATTTT.

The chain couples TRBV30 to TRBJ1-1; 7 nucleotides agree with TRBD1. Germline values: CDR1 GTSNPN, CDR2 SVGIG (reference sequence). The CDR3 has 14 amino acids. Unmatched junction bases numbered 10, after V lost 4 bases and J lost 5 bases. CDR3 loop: CAWIFAGGGTEAFF. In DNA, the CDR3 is TGTGCCTGGATTTTTGCAGGGGGAGGTACTGAAGCTTTCTTT.

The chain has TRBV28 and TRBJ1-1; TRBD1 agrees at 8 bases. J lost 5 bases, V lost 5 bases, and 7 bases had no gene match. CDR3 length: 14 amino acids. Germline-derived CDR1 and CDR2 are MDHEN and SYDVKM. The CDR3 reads CASSGRTGTTEAFF. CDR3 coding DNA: TGTGCCAGCAGTGGAAGGACAGGGACAACTGAAGCTTTCTTT.

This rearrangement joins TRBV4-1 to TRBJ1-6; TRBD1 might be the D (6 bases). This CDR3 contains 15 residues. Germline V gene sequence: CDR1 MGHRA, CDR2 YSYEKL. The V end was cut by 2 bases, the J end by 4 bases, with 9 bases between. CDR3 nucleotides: TGCGCCAGCAGCCAACTCAGGGGTTATAATTCACCCCTCCACTTT. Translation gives CASSQLRGYNSPLHF.

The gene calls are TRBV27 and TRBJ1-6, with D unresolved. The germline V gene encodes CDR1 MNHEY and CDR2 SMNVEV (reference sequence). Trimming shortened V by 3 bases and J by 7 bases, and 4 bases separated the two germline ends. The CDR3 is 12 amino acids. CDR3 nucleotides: TGTGCCAGCAGTTTCTCCAATTCACCCCTCCACTTT. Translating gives CASSFSNSPLHF.

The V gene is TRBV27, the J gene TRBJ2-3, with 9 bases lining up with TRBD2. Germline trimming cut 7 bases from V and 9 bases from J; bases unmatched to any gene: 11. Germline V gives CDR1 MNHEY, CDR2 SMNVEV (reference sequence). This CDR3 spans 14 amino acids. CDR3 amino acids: CASTPVAGAKTQYF. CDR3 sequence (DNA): TGTGCCAGCACTCCTGTAGCGGGAGCGAAAACGCAGTATTTT.

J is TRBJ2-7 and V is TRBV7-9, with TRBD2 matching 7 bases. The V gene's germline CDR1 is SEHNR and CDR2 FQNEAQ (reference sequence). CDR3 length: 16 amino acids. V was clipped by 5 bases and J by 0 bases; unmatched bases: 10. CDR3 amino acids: CASSPWEGSSSYEQYF. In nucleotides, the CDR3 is TGTGCCAGCAGCCCCTGGGAGGGGTCGAGCTCCTACGAGCAGTACTTC.

CDR3 nucleotide sequence: TGTGCCAGCAGCCTTATTACAGGCAATCAGCCCCAGCATTTT. Translation gives CASSLITGNQPQHF. The rearrangement joins TRBV7-9 to TRBJ1-5; no clear D gene. Trimming cost V 5 bases and J 2 bases, with 10 bases left between them. This CDR3 spans 14 amino acids. From germline, CDR1 is SEHNR and CDR2 FQNEAQ (reference sequence).

CDR3 sequence: CASSDAGGGETQYF. The CDR3, as DNA: TGCGCCAGCAGCGACGCGGGAGGGGGGGAGACCCAGTACTTC. V and J are TRBV5-1 and TRBJ2-5; 9 bases fit TRBD2. V was pared by 4 bases and J by 5 bases, with 6 bases of the junction left unmatched. Germline CDR1 SGHRS, CDR2 YFSETQ. The CDR3 runs 14 residues.

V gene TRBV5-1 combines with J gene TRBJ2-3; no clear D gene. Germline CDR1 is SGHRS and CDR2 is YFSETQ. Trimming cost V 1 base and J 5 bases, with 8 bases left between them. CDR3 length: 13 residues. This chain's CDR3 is CASSLRDLDTQYF. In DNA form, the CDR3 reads TGCGCCAGCAGCTTGCGAGACTTAGATACGCAGTATTTT.

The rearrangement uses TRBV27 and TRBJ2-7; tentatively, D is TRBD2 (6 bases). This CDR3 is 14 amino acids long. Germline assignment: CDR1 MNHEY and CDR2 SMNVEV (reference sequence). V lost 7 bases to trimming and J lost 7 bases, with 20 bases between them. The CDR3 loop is CASKQEVGGIEQYF. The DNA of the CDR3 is TGTGCCAGCAAACAGGAGGTCGGGGGTATTGAGCAGTACTTC.

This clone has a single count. This CDR3 is CASRDSGAGNTIYF. CDR3 DNA sequence: TGTGCCAGCAGGGACAGTGGGGCTGGAAACACCATATATTTT. The chain carries TRBV25-1 and TRBJ1-3; the D gene is possibly TRBD1 (6 bases). The ends were cut back, 6 bases at V and 2 bases at J, with 11 bases in the middle. The CDR3 runs 14 residues. Germline V gene data show CDR1 as MGHDK and CDR2 as SYGVNS.

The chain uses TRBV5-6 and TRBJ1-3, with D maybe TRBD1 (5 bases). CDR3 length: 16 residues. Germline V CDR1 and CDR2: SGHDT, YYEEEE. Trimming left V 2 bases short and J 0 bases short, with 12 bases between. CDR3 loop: CASSFGAGGSGNTIYF. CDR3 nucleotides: TGTGCCAGCAGCTTCGGTGCCGGGGGCTCTGGAAACACCATATATTTT.

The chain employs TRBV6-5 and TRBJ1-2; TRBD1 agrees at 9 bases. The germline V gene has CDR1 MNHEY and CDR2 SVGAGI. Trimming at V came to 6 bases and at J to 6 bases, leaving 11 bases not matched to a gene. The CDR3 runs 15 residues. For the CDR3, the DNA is TGTGCCAGCAGGAGAACAGGGGGCTCGTCCGATGGCTACACCTTC. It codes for CASRRTGGSSDGYTF.

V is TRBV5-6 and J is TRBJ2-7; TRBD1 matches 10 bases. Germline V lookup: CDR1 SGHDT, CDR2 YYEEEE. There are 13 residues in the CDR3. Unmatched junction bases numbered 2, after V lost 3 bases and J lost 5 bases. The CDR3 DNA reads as TGTGCCAGCAGCTGGGACAGGGGCCACGAGCAGTACTTC. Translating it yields CASSWDRGHEQYF. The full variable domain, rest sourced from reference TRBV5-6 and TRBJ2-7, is DAGVTQSPTHLIKTRGQQVTLRCSPKSGHDTVSWYQQALGQGPQFIFQYYEEEERQRGNFPDRFSGHQFPNYSSELNVNALLLGDSALYLCASSWDRGHEQYFGPGTRLTVT.

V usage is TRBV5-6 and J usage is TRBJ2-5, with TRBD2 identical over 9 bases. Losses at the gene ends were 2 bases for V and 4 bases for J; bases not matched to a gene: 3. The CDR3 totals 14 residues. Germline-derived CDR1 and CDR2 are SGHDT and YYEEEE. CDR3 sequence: CASSFSGSRETQYF. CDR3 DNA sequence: TGTGCCAGCAGCTTTAGCGGGAGTCGAGAGACCCAGTACTTC.

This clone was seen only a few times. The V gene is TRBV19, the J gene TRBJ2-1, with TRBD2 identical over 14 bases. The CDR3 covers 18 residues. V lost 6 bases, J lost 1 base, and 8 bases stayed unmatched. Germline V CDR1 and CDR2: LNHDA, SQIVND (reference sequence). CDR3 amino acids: CASRGSGTSGSSYNEQFF. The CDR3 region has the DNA TGTGCCAGTAGAGGTTCGGGGACTAGCGGGAGTTCCTACAATGAGCAGTTCTTC.

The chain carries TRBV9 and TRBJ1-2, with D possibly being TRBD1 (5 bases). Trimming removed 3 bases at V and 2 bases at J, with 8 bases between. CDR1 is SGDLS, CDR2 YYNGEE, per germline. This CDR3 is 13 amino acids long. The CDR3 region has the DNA TGTGCCAGCAGCGCGGGGGGGAACTATGGCTACACCTTC. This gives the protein CASSAGGNYGYTF.